The entry that follows covers one T cell receptor beta chain sequence. Its antigen is still unknown. The CDR3 is 16 residues long. Germline assignment: CDR1 SEHNR and CDR2 FQNEAQ (reference sequence). J gave up 4 bases and V 5 bases, and 12 bases lay outside the gene matches. This sample is drawn from a study of somatic mutations in cytotoxic T cells in rheumatoid arthritis. Points from the study as a whole: In the expanded CD8+ clones, the antigen targets remained unknown. Over 20% of CD8+ cells belonged to the largest CD8+ clone in about an eighth of the 65 patients. Healthy controls did not share the age-linked increase in CD8+ clonality seen in rheumatoid arthritis patients. Statistically, CD8+ T-cell clonality was not significantly distinct between individuals with rheumatoid arthritis and age-matched healthy controls.

Profiled with immunoSEQ multiplex PCR; TCRdb holds only in-frame clones, not every one. The table has several thousand clones, 60% seen once; the top ten hold roughly 20%. The origin of this receptor is a woman in her forties in good health. Source material: CD8+ T cells sorted from blood. This sequence joins TRBV7-9 and TRBJ1-2, with 8 nucleotides matching TRBD1. The CDR3 DNA is TGTGCCAGCAGCCCGACAAACAGGGGGTTGAGCTATGGCTACACCTTC. Translation gives CASSPTNRGLSYGYTF.